The 27 T cell receptor beta chains presented below share a single source sample, sequenced in a study of T cell responses to AZD1222 COVID-19 vaccine. The assay was immunoSEQ multiplex PCR, and TCRdb's table has in-frame clones only and misses some. The sample includes some 110,000 clones, roughly 87% of them seen just once. The sequences come from peripheral blood, collected on day 0 of AZD1222 vaccination. The receptors were gathered from an adult in good health.

The rearrangement links TRBV29-1 to TRBJ1-4, with D maybe TRBD1 (6 bases). Trimming shortened V by 5 bases and J by 4 bases, and 20 bases separated the two germline ends. The CDR3 consists of 16 residues. Germline V gives CDR1 SQVTM, CDR2 ANQGSEA. CDR3 coding DNA: TGCAGCGTTAGGACAGCCTTCCTGCGTGGTAATGAAAAACTGTTTTTT. Encoded protein: CSVRTAFLRGNEKLFF.

The chain employs TRBV15 and TRBJ2-1; D is unclear. This CDR3 contains 12 residues. Germline loops: CDR1 LNHNV, CDR2 YYDKDF (reference sequence). V lost 3 bases, J lost 9 bases, and 9 bases lay in between. CDR3 residues: CATSSYVGEQFF. CDR3 in DNA: TGTGCCACCAGCAGTTACGTGGGTGAGCAGTTCTTC.

The chain combines TRBV9 with TRBJ1-3; maybe TRBD1 (5 bases). The CDR3 sequence is 15 residues long. Between the trimmed V and J ends, which lost 6 bases and 0 bases, there was a span of 13 bases. Per the germline V gene, CDR1 is SGDLS and CDR2 is YYNGEE. CDR3 sequence (DNA): TGTGCCAGCATGAGCGGGGGAACCTCTGGAAACACCATATATTTT. Its translation is CASMSGGTSGNTIYF. Looking up the rest from reference TRBV9 and TRBJ1-3 gives the full variable domain: DSGVTQTPKHLITATGQRVTLRCSPRSGDLSVYWYQQSLDQGLQFLIQYYNGEERAKGNILERFSAQQFPDLHSELNLSSLELGDSALYFCASMSGGTSGNTIYFGEGSWLTVV.

The chain carries TRBV4-1 and TRBJ1-4; D remains ambiguous. Trimming left V 1 base short and J 13 bases short, with 7 bases between. Germline V gene lookup returns CDR1 MGHRA and CDR2 YSYEKL. This CDR3 is 11 amino acids long. The CDR3: CASSQARRLFF. CDR3 nucleotide sequence: TGCGCCAGCAGCCAAGCTCGGAGACTGTTTTTT.

This clone was seen a few times. This chain connects TRBV7-9 to TRBJ2-1; 13 bases map to TRBD2. The CDR3 contains 15 residues. Germline CDR1 is SEHNR and CDR2 is FQNEAQ (reference sequence). The ends lost 5 bases at V and 7 bases at J; junction bases unmatched: 5. The CDR3 DNA reads TGTGCCAGCAGCCAGCGGACTAGCGGGAGAAATGAGCAGTTCTTC. This encodes CASSQRTSGRNEQFF.

This rearrangement joins TRBV3-1 (or the pseudogene TRBV3-2) to TRBJ1-1, with TRBD1 as a possible D gene (6 bases). The germline CDR1 and CDR2 sequences are LGHDT and YNNKEL (reference sequence). The V end lost 0 bases, the J end lost 8 bases, and 13 bases lay between the germline ends. The CDR3 is 14 residues long. CDR3 protein: CASSQERGQPEAFF. As DNA, the CDR3 is TGTGCCAGCAGCCAAGAGCGAGGACAGCCGGAAGCTTTCTTT.

This clone was seen once. The chain recombines TRBV2 with TRBJ2-2, with a possible D match to TRBD2 (5 bases). The CDR3 spans 13 residues. Germline CDR1 reads SNHLY; CDR2 reads FYNNEI. Trimming removed 5 bases from V and 5 bases from J, with 9 bases in between. The CDR3 DNA sequence: TGTGCCAGCAGTAAAGGACTGACCGGGGAGCTGTTTTTT. This gives the protein CASSKGLTGELFF. The variable domain in full, completed from reference TRBV2 and TRBJ2-2, reads EPEVTQTPSHQVTQMGQEVILRCVPISNHLYFYWYRQILGQKVEFLVSFYNNEISEKSEIFDDQFSVERPDGSNFTLKIRSTKLEDSAMYFCASSKGLTGELFFGEGSRLTVL.

This clone showed up just once. The chain recombines TRBV25-1 with TRBJ2-7, with TRBD1 matching over 8 bases. From germline, CDR1 is MGHDK and CDR2 SYGVNS. After removal of 4 bases from V and 3 bases from J, the junction contained 8 bases not matched to a gene. The CDR3 runs 15 residues. For the CDR3, the DNA is TGTGCCAGCAGTGTTGGGACCGGGACAGGCTACGAGCAGTACTTC. Protein: CASSVGTGTGYEQYF.

The rearrangement joins TRBV9 to TRBJ2-7; no clear D gene. The ends were cut back, 0 bases at V and 2 bases at J, with 9 bases in the middle. Germline CDR1 reads SGDLS; CDR2 reads YYNGEE. The CDR3 contains 14 residues. The CDR3 DNA reads as TGTGCCAGCAGCGTAGCTGGCAACACCTACGAGCAGTACTTC. Translation: CASSVAGNTYEQYF.

This clone was detected a few times. The chain is built from TRBV27 and TRBJ1-6; D not resolved. The CDR3 loop spans 13 amino acids. Per germline, CDR1 MNHEY and CDR2 SMNVEV (reference sequence). Trimming removed 8 bases from V and 3 bases from J, with 8 bases in between. The CDR3 DNA reads TGTGCCAGCCGCTCAAACTATAATTCACCCCTCCACTTT. It codes for CASRSNYNSPLHF.

The genes are TRBV3-1 (or the pseudogene TRBV3-2) and TRBJ1-4; 7 bases are shared with TRBD1. Germline CDR1 reads LGHDT; CDR2 reads YNNKEL (reference sequence). Losses at the gene ends were 1 base for V and 7 bases for J; bases not matched to a gene: 6. This CDR3 has 15 residues. The CDR3 DNA reads as TGTGCCAGCAGCCAAGCGGGGACAGAATTTGAAAAACTGTTTTTT. The encoded protein is CASSQAGTEFEKLFF.

The chain employs TRBV18 and TRBJ2-5; D not resolved. This CDR3 has 14 residues. V dropped 3 bases and J dropped 1 base, with 9 bases sitting between them. Looked up from germline, CDR1 is KGHSH and CDR2 is LQKENI. Here the CDR3 DNA reads TGTGCCAGCTCACCGGTCCAGCTCCAAGAGACCCAGTACTTC. As protein: CASSPVQLQETQYF.

The V call is TRBV7-9, the J call TRBJ1-2, with D uncertain. The germline CDR1 and CDR2 sequences are SEHNR and FQNEAQ (reference sequence). The CDR3 runs 15 residues. Trimming stripped 6 bases from V and 2 bases from J, with 16 bases between. Here the CDR3 DNA reads TGTGCCAGCAGTCTAAGTACCAGTCCCAACTATGGCTACACCTTC. Its protein is CASSLSTSPNYGYTF.

The rearrangement uses TRBV28 and TRBJ2-6; 9 nucleotides match TRBD1. This CDR3 contains 17 residues. The V segment lost 5 bases and the J segment 0 bases; nucleotides outside the gene matches: 5. Germline loops: CDR1 MDHEN, CDR2 SYDVKM. The CDR3 sequence: CASSLQGADSGANVLTF. Written as DNA, the CDR3 is TGTGCCAGCAGTCTACAGGGGGCCGACTCTGGGGCCAACGTCCTGACTTTC.

The genes are TRBV2 and TRBJ2-1, with 8 bases matching TRBD2. The V gene's germline CDR1 is SNHLY and CDR2 FYNNEI. After removal of 4 bases from V and 4 bases from J, the junction contained 3 bases not matched to a gene. The CDR3 has 14 residues. The CDR3 DNA reads as TGTGCCAGCAGTGGAGCTAGCGGGTACAATGAGCAGTTCTTC. It translates to CASSGASGYNEQFF.

The genes are TRBV12-3 or TRBV12-4 and TRBJ1-4; D ambiguous. The CDR3 has 11 residues. Trimming cost V 1 base and J 11 bases, with 5 bases left between them. The CDR3 loop reads CASSLGIKLFF. The CDR3 coding sequence is TGTGCCAGCAGTTTAGGGATTAAACTGTTTTTT.

This clone was seen a handful of times. The J gene is TRBJ1-5, the V gene TRBV6-5; D gene unclear. This CDR3 is built from 13 residues. V lost 4 bases and J lost 4, with 8 bases in between. Germline loops: CDR1 MNHEY, CDR2 SVGAGI. This chain's CDR3 is CASSLQQNQPQHF. The CDR3 DNA follows: TGTGCCAGCAGTTTACAGCAAAATCAGCCCCAGCATTTT.

The chain couples TRBV5-1 to TRBJ2-5; 9 bases are shared with TRBD2. J gave up 2 bases and V 2 bases, and 1 base lay outside the gene matches. Germline V gives CDR1 SGHRS, CDR2 YFSETQ. CDR3 length: 14 residues. The CDR3 coding sequence is TGCGCCAGCAGCTTTAGCGGGAGTCAAGAGACCCAGTACTTC. It is translated as CASSFSGSQETQYF.

The chain links TRBV12-3 or TRBV12-4 to TRBJ2-7; D is ambiguous. This CDR3 has 12 amino acids. V was pared by 5 bases and J by 5 bases, with 10 bases between. CDR3 DNA sequence: TGTGCCAGCAGTCTCAGGACCCACGAGCAGTACTTC. Encoded protein: CASSLRTHEQYF.

The rearrangement joins TRBV19 to TRBJ1-2, with D unclear. The germline V gene encodes CDR1 LNHDA and CDR2 SQIVND (reference sequence). CDR3 length: 12 residues. Trimming cost V 6 bases and J 8 bases, with 13 bases left between them. The CDR3 DNA is TGTGCCAGTAGCCGCCTCCGCCAAGGCTACACCTTC. The encoded protein is CASSRLRQGYTF.

This chain uses TRBV19 with TRBJ2-3; tentative D call: TRBD1 (6 bases). V was pared by 3 bases and J by 1 base, with 14 bases between. CDR3 length equals 16 residues. The germline V gene has CDR1 LNHDA and CDR2 SQIVND (reference sequence). CDR3: CASSIGGTMGTDTQYF. CDR3 DNA: TGTGCCAGTAGTATCGGTGGGACAATGGGCACAGATACGCAGTATTTT. The whole variable domain, filled in from reference TRBV19 and TRBJ2-3, reads DGGITQSPKYLFRKEGQNVTLSCEQNLNHDAMYWYRQDPGQGLRLIYYSQIVNDFQKGDIAEGYSVSREKKESFPLTVTSAQKNPTAFYLCASSIGGTMGTDTQYFGPGTRLTVL.

The chain uses TRBV19 and TRBJ1-3; D gene ambiguous. V was shortened by 11 bases and J by 1 base, with 9 bases between the two germline ends. This CDR3 has 12 amino acids. Germline CDR1 is LNHDA and CDR2 is SQIVND (reference sequence). CDR3 sequence reads: CASQISGNTIYF. CDR3 sequence (DNA): TGTGCCTCACAGATTTCTGGAAACACCATATATTTT.

V usage is TRBV7-8 and J usage is TRBJ2-7; perhaps TRBD2 as D (5 bases). Looked up from germline, CDR1 is SGHVS and CDR2 is FQNEAQ. V lost 2 bases and J lost 0, with 5 bases in between. The CDR3 spans 13 residues. The CDR3 nucleotides read TGTGCCAGCAGCTTACGGGACTCCTACGAGCAGTACTTC. Translating gives CASSLRDSYEQYF.

The count of this clone is one. The V and J genes are TRBV27 and TRBJ2-3; 9 positions match TRBD2. V was pared by 3 bases and J by 7 bases, with 8 bases of the junction left unmatched. This CDR3 region has 15 residues. The germline V gene has CDR1 MNHEY and CDR2 SMNVEV (reference sequence). DNA of the CDR3: TGTGCCAGCAGTTTGAGAGGCGGGGGGGTGAATACGCAGTATTTT. It is translated as CASSLRGGGVNTQYF.

The chain carries TRBV28 and TRBJ2-7; D is perhaps TRBD2 (5 bases). This CDR3 spans 12 amino acids. Looked up from germline, CDR1 is MDHEN and CDR2 is SYDVKM. V lost 7 bases and J lost 3, with 10 bases in between. The CDR3 spells CASTSDFYEQYF. CDR3 sequence (DNA): TGTGCCAGCACCTCGGACTTCTACGAGCAGTACTTC.

This chain links TRBV28 with TRBJ2-2, with 14 bases matching TRBD2. This CDR3 spans 16 amino acids. Germline lookup yields CDR1 MDHEN and CDR2 SYDVKM. The V and J ends lost 7 bases and 2 bases, in that order; junction bases with no gene match: 3. Here the CDR3 DNA reads TGTGCCAGCAAGGGACTAGCGGGAGAAAACACCGGGGAGCTGTTTTTT. Amino acids: CASKGLAGENTGELFF. The full variable domain, completed using reference TRBV28 and TRBJ2-2, is DVKVTQSSRYLVKRTGEKVFLECVQDMDHENMFWYRQDPGLGLRLIYFSYDVKMKEKGDIPEGYSVSREKKERFSLILESASTNQTSMYLCASKGLAGENTGELFFGEGSRLTVL.

The J gene is TRBJ1-1, the V gene TRBV6-1, with D perhaps matching TRBD1 (5 bases). Trimming left V 0 bases short and J 6 bases short, with 14 bases between. The CDR3 loop spans 15 amino acids. The germline gives CDR1 MNHNS, CDR2 SASEGT. The CDR3 nucleotides are TGTGCCAGCAGTGAAGCCTTTGGGGGGGGGTCTGAAGCTTTCTTT. Translated, it gives CASSEAFGGGSEAFF.